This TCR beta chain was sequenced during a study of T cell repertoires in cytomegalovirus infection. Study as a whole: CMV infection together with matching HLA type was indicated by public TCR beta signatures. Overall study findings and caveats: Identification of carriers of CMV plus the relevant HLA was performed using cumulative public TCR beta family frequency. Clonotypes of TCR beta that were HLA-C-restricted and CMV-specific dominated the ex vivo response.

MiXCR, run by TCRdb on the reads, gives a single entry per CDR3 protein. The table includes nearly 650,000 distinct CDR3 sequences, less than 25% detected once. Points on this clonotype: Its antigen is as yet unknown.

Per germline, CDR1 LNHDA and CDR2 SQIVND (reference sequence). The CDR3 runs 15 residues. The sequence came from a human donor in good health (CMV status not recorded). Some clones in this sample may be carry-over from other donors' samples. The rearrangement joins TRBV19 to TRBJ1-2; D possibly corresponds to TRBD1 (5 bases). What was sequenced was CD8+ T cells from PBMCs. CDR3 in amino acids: CASSISVWDNYGYTF. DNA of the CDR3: TGTGCTTCTTCTATCAGCGTCTGGGACAACTATGGCTACACCTTC.